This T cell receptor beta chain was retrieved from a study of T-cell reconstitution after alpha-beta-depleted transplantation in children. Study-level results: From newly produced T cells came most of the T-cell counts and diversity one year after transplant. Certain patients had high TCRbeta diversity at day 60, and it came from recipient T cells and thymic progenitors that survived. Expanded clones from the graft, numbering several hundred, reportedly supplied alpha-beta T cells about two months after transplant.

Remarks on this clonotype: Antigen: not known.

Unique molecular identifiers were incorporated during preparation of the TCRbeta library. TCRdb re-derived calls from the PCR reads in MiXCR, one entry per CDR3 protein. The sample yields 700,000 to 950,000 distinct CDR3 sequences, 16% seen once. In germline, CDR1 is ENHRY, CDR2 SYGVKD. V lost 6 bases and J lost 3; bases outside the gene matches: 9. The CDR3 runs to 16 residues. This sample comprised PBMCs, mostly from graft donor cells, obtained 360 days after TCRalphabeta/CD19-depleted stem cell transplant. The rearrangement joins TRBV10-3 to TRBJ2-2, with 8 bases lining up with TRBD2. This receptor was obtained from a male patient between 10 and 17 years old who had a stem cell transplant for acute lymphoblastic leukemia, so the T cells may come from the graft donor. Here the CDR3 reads CAISKGAGEDTGELFF. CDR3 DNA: TGTGCCATCAGCAAAGGAGCGGGAGAAGACACCGGGGAGCTGTTTTTT.